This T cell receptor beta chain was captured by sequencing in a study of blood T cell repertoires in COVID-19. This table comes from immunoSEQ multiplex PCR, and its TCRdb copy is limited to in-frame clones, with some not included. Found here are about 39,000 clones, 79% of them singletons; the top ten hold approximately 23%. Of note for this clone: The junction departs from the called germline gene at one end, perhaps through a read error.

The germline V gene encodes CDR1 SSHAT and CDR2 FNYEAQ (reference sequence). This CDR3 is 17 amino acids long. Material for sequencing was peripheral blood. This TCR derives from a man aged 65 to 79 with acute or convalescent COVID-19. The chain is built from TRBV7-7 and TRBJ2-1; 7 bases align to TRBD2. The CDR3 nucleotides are TGTGCTAGCAGCCCCGCCCCGGGGAGGGGATCCTACAATGAGCAGTTCTTC. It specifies CASSPAPGRGSYNEQFF.